The present TCR beta chain was sequenced within a study of blood T cell repertoires in COVID-19. Study summary: Both acute and convalescent COVID-19 samples were obtained from the United States, Italy and Spain. The cDNA or gDNA used as material had been derived from T cells, B-cell-depleted T cells, or PBMCs.

Source study methods: Reference gene primer amplification gave nucleated cell count estimates. Using immunoSEQ multiplex PCR, the repertoire was profiled, and TCRdb retains in-frame clones only, with some absent. V, J and clone size are taken as reported in that table, and D and trimming were inferred from the DNA itself. The profile shows around 140,000 clones, more than 70% of them singletons. Germline V gene lookup returns CDR1 LGHNA and CDR2 YSLEER. The V gene lost 3 bases and the J gene lost 5 bases, with 14 bases spanning the gap. The CDR3 consists of 14 residues. The sequence was obtained from a human donor in a cohort sampled during active COVID-19. The chain uses TRBV4-3 and TRBJ2-7, with a tentative D call TRBD2 (5 bases). Sequencing used peripheral blood. This chain's CDR3 is CASSQTGSYHEQYF. For the CDR3, the DNA is TGCGCCAGCAGCCAGACGGGATCGTACCACGAGCAGTACTTC.